The present TCR beta chain was sequenced within a study of blood T cell repertoires in COVID-19. CDR3 size: 14 residues. Germline values: CDR1 SGHRS, CDR2 YFSETQ. The V and J ends lost 0 bases and 2 bases respectively, with 8 bases between them. TCRdb's table, derived via immunoSEQ multiplex PCR, lists solely in-frame clones and lacks some. Of under 400,000 clones listed, more than 75% are singletons. Seattle researchers signed up patients amid active infection and tracked them longitudinally. This chain joins TRBV5-1 and TRBJ1-1, with D unresolved. This TCR was recovered from a woman younger than 45 with COVID-19, enrolled during active disease. The specimen sequenced was peripheral blood. The CDR3 sequence: CASSLEPRNTEAFF. The CDR3 DNA reads TGCGCCAGCAGCTTGGAGCCACGAAACACTGAAGCTTTCTTT.